What follows is one TCR beta chain and its context. The antigen remains unidentified. The source of the sample is a study of cytomegalovirus exposure and HLA in healthy donors. Study-level results: Cytomegalovirus-associated status was assigned to approximately 160 TCR beta chains.

V shed 2 bases and J 3 bases; nucleotides not matched to a gene: 3. CDR1 and CDR2 (germline): GTSNPN, SVGIG (reference sequence). The CDR3 is made up of 14 amino acids. Some clones are missing from TCRdb's copy, which holds only in-frame ones; the method was immunoSEQ multiplex PCR. The sample has fewer than 150,000 clones; approximately 82% are singletons. The chain combines TRBV30 with TRBJ2-1, with 8 bases lining up with TRBD2. This TCR was sampled from a man aged 30 to 45 in good health and CMV-seropositive. The sample taken for sequencing was PBMCs. CDR3 region: CAWSPSGGYNEQFF. CDR3 in DNA: TGTGCCTGGAGTCCGAGCGGGGGCTACAATGAGCAGTTCTTC.